This T cell receptor (beta chain) was sequenced during a study of blood T cell repertoires in COVID-19. The repertoire was sequenced with immunoSEQ multiplex PCR; TCRdb's copy has only in-frame clones and lacks some. This table holds around 250,000 clones, just under 85% found once. J gave up 7 bases and V 3 bases, and 11 bases lay outside the gene matches. The germline CDR1 and CDR2 sequences are SGHTA and FQGTGA. The CDR3 has 16 amino acids. The sequenced sample consisted of PBMCs or T cells enriched from blood (not recorded which). The chain uses TRBV7-3 and TRBJ2-2, with TRBD2 matching 7 bases. The sequence was collected from a man in his forties who had recovered from COVID-19. This CDR3 is CASSLRTGGKDGELFF. The CDR3 nucleotides are TGTGCCAGCAGCTTGCGAACCGGGGGGAAGGACGGGGAGCTGTTTTTT.